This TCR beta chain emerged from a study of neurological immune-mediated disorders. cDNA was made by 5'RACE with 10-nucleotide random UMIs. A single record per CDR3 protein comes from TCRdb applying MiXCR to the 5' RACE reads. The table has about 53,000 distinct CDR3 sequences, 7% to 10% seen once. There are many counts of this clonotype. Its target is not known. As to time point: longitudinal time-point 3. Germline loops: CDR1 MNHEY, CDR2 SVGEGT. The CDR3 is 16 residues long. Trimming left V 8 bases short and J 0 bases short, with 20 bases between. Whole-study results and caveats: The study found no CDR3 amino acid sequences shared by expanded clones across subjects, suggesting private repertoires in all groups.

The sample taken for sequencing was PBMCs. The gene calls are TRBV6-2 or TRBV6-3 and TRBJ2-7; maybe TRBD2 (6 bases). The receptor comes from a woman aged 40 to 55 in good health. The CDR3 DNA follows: TGTGCCAGCTGCATTTCCGGTCGGGAGATCTCCTACGAGCAGTACTTC. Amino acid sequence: CASCISGREISYEQYF.